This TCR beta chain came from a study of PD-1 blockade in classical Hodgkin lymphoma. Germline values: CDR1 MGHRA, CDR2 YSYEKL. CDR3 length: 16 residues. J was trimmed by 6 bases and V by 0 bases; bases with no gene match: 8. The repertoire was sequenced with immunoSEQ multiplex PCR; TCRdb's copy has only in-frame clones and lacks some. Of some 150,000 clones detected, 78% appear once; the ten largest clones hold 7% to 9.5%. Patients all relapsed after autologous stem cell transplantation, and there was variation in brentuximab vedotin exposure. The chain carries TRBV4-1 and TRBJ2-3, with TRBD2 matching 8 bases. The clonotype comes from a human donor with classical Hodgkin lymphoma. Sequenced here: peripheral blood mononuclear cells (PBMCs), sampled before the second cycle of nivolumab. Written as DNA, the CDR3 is TGCGCCAGCAGCCAAGACCGGCCGGAGCGGGGGGATACGCAGTATTTT. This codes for CASSQDRPERGDTQYF.